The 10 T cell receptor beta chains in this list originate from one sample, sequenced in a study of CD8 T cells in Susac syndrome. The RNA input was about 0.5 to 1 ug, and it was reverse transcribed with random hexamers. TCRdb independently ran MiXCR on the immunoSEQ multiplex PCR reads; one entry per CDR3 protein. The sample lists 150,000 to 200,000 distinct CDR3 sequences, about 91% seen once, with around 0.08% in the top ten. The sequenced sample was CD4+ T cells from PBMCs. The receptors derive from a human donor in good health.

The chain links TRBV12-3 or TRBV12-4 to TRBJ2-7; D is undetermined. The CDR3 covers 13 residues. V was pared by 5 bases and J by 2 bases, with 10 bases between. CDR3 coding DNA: TGTGCCAGCAGTGTACATGGAGCCTACGAGCAGTACTTC. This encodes CASSVHGAYEQYF.

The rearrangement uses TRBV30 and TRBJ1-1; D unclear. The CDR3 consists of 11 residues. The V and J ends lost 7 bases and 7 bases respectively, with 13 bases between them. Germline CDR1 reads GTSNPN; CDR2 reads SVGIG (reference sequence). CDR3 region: CALGRGLEAFF. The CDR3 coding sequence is TGTGCCTTAGGGCGGGGTCTTGAAGCTTTCTTT.

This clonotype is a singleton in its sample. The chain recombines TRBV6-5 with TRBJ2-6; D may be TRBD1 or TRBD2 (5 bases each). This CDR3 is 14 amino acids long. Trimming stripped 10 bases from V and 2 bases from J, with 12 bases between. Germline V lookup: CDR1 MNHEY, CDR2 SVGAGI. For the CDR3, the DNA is TGTGCCACCCAACGGGACGCTGGGGCCAACGTCCTGACTTTC. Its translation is CATQRDAGANVLTF.

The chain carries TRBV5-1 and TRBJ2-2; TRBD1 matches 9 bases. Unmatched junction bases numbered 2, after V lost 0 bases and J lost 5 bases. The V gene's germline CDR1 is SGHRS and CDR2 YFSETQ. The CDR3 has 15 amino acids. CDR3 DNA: TGCGCCAGCAGCTTGGCGGACAGGGGAACCGGGGAGCTGTTTTTT. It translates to CASSLADRGTGELFF.

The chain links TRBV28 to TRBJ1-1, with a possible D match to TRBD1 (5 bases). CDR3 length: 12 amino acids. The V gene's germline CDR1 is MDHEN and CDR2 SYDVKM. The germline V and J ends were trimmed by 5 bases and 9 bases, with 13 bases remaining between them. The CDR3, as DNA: TGTGCCAGCAGTGATCCGGGACCGCAAGCTTTCTTT. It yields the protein CASSDPGPQAFF.

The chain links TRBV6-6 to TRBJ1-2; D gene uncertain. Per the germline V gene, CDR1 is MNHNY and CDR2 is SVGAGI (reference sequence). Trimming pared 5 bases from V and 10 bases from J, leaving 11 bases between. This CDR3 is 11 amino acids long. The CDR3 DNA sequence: TGTGCCAGCAGTGGAGGACGGTCCTACACCTTC. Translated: CASSGGRSYTF.

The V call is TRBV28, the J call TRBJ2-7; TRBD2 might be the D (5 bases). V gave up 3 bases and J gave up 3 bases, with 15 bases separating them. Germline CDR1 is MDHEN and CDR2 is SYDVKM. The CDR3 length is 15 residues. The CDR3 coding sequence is TGTGCCAGCAGTTTCCTCGACCCGGGGAGCTACGAGCAGTACTTC. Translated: CASSFLDPGSYEQYF. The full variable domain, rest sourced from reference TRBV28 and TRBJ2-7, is DVKVTQSSRYLVKRTGEKVFLECVQDMDHENMFWYRQDPGLGLRLIYFSYDVKMKEKGDIPEGYSVSREKKERFSLILESASTNQTSMYLCASSFLDPGSYEQYFGPGTRLTVT.

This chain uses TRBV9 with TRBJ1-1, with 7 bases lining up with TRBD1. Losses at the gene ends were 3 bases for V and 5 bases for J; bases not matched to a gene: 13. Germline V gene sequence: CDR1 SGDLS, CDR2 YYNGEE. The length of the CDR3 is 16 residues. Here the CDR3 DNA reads TGTGCCAGCAGCGCGTATTCTTACAGGGGTGATACTGAAGCTTTCTTT. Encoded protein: CASSAYSYRGDTEAFF.

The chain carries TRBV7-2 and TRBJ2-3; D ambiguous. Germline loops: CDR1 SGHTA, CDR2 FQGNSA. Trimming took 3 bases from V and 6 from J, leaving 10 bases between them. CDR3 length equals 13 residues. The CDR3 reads CASSLNSVDTQYF. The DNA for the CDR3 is TGTGCCAGCAGCTTGAACTCGGTGGATACGCAGTATTTT.

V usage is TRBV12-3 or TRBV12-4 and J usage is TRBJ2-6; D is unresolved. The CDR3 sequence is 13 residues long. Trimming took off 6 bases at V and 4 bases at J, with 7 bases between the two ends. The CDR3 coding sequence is TGTGCCAGCAGCTCTCGCGGGGCCAACGTCCTGACTTTC. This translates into CASSSRGANVLTF.